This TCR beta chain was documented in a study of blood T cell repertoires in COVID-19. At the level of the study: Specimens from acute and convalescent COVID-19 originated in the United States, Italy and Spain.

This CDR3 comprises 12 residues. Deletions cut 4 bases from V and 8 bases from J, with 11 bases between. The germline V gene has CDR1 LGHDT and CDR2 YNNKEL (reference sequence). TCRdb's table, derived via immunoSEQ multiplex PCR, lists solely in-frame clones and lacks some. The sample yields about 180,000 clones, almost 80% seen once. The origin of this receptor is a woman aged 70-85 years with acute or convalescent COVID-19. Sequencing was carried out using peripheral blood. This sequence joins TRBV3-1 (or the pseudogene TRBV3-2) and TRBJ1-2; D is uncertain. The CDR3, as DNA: TGTGCCAGCAGCCGGTTCTATGAAGGCTACACCTTC. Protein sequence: CASSRFYEGYTF.